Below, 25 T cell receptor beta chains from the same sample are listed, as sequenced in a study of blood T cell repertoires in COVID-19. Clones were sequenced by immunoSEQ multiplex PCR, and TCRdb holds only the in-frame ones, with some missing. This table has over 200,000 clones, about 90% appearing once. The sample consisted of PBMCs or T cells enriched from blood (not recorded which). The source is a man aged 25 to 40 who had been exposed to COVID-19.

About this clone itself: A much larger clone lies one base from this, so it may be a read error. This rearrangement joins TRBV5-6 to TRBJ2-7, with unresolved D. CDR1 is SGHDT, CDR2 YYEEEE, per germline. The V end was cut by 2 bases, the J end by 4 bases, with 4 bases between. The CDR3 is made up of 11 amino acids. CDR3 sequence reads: CASSFKYEQYF. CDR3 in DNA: TGTGCCAGCAGCTTCAAATACGAGCAGTACTTC.

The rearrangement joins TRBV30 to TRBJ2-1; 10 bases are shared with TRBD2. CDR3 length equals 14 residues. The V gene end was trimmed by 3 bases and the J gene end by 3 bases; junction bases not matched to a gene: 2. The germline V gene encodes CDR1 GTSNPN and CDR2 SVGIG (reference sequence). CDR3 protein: CAWRLAGDYNEQFF. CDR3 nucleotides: TGTGCCTGGAGGCTAGCGGGGGACTACAATGAGCAGTTCTTC. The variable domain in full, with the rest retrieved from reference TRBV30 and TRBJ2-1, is SQTIHQWPATLVQPVGSPLSLECTVEGTSNPNLYWYRQAAGRGLQLLFYSVGIGQISSEVPQNLSASRPQDRQFILSSKKLLLSDSGFYLCAWRLAGDYNEQFFGPGTRLTVL.

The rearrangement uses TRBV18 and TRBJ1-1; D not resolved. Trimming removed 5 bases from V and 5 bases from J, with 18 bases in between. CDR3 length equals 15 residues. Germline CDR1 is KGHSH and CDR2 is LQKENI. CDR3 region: CASSLDPGRGTEAFF. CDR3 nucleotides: TGTGCCAGCTCATTAGACCCGGGCCGAGGGACTGAAGCTTTCTTT.

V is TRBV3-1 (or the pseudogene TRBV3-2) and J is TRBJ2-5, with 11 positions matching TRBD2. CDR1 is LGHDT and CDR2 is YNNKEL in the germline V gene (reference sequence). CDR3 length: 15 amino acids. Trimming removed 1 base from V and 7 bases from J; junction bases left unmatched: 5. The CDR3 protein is CASSQGTSGSSTQYF. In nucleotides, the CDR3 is TGTGCCAGCAGCCAAGGGACTAGCGGGTCCTCGACCCAGTACTTC.

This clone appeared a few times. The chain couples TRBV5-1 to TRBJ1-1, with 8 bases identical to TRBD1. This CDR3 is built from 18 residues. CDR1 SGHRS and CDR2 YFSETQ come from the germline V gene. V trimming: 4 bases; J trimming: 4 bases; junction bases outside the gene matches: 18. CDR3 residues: CASSPSVRTGISGTEAFF. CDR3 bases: TGCGCCAGCAGCCCATCCGTGAGGACAGGGATCAGTGGCACTGAAGCTTTCTTT.

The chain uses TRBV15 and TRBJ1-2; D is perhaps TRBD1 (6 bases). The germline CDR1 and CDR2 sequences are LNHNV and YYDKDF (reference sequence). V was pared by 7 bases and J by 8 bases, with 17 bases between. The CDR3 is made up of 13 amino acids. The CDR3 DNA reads TGTGCCACCACCCCCCCCGGGGGGCGAGGCTACACCTTC. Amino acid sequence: CATTPPGGRGYTF.

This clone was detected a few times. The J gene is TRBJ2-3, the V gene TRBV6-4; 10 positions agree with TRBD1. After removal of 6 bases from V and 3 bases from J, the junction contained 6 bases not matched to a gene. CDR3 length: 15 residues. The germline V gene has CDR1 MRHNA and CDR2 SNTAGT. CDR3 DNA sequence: TGTGCCAGCAGCCCCGGGACAGGGGAAACAGATACGCAGTATTTT. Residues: CASSPGTGETDTQYF.

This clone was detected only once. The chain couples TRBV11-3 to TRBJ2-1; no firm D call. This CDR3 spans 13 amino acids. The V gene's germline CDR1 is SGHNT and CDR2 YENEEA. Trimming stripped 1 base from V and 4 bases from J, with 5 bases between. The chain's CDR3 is CASSLAEYNEQFF. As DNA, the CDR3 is TGTGCCAGCAGCTTAGCTGAGTACAATGAGCAGTTCTTC.

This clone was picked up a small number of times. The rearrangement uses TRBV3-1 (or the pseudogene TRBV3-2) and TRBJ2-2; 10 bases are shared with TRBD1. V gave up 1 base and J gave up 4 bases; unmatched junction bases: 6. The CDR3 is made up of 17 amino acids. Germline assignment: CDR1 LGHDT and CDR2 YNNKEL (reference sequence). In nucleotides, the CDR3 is TGTGCCAGCAGCCAAGGTCGACAGGGGGCGGGCACCGGGGAGCTGTTTTTT. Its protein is CASSQGRQGAGTGELFF.

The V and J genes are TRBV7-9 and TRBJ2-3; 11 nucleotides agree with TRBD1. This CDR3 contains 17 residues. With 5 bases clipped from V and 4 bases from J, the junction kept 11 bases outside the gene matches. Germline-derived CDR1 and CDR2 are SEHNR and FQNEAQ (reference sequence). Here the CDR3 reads CASSPLLGTGGPDTQYF. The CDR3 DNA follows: TGTGCCAGCAGCCCCCTGCTGGGGACAGGGGGACCAGATACGCAGTATTTT.

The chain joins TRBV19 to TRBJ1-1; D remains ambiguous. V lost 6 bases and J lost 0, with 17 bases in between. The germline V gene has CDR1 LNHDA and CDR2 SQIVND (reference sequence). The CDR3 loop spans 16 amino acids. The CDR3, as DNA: TGTGCCAGTAGCCGACGGCTGAGAGAGGTGAACACTGAAGCTTTCTTT. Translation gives CASSRRLREVNTEAFF.

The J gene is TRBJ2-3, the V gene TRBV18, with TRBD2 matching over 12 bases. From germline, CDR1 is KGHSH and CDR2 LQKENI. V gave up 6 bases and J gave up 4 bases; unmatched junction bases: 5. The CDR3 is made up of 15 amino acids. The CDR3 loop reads CASSLAGGEPDTQYF. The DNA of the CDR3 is TGTGCCAGCTCCCTAGCGGGGGGGGAGCCAGATACGCAGTATTTT.

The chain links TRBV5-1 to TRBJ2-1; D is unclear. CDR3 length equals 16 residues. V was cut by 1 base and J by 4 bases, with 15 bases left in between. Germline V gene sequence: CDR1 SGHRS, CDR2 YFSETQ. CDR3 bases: TGCGCCAGCAGCTTGCCCGGGTCTACGGTATACAATGAGCAGTTCTTC. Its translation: CASSLPGSTVYNEQFF.

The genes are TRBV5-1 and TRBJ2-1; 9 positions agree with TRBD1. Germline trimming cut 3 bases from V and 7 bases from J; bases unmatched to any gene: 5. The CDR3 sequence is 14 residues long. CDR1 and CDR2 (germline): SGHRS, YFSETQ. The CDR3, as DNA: TGCGCCAGCAGCTCCCGACAGGGGGTAAATGAGCAGTTCTTC. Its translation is CASSSRQGVNEQFF.

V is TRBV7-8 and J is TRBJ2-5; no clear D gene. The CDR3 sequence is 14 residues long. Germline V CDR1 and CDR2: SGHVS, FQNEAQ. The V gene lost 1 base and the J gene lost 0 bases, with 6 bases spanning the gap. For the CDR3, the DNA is TGTGCCAGCAGCTTAGTCCCGTACCAAGAGACCCAGTACTTC. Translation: CASSLVPYQETQYF.

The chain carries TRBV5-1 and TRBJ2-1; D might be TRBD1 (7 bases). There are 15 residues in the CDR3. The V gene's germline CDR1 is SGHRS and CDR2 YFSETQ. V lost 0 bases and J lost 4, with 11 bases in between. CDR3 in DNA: TGCGCCAGCAGCTTGGTGGGGGGACAGTACAATGAGCAGTTCTTC. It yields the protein CASSLVGGQYNEQFF. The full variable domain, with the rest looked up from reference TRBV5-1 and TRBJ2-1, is KAGVTQTPRYLIKTRGQQVTLSCSPISGHRSVSWYQQTPGQGLQFLFEYFSETQRNKGNFPGRFSGRQFSNSRSEMNVSTLELGDSALYLCASSLVGGQYNEQFFGPGTRLTVL.

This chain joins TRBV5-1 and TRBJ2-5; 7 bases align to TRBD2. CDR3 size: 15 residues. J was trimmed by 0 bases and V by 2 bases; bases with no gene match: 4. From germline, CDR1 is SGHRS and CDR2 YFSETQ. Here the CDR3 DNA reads TGCGCCAGCAGCTTCCTGACTAGCTACCAAGAGACCCAGTACTTC. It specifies CASSFLTSYQETQYF.

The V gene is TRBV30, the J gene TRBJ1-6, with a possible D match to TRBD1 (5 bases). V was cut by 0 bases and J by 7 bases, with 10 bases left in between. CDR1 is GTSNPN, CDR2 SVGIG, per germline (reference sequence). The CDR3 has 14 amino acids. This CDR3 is CAWSVAGSNSPLHF. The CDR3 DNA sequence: TGTGCCTGGAGTGTGGCAGGGTCAAATTCACCCCTCCACTTT.

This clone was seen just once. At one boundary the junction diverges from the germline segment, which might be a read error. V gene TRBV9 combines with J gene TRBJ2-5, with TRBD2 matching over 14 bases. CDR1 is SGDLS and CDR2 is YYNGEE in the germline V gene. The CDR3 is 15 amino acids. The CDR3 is CASSPSGTSGGTLDF. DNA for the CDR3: TGTGCCAGCAGCCCAAGTGGGACTAGCGGGGGTACTCTGGACTTC.

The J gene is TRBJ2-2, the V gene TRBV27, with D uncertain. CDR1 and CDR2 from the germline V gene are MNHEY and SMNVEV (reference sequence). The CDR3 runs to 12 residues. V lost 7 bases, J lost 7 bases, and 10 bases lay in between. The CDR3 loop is CASTAVSGELFF. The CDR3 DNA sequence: TGTGCCAGCACGGCGGTTAGCGGGGAGCTGTTTTTT.

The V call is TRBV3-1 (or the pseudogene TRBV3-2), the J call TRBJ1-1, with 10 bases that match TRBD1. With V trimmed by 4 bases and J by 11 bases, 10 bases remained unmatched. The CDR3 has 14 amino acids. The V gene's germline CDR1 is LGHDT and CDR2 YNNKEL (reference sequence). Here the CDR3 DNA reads TGTGCCAGCAGCCTTCCGGGACAGGGGATGGTCGCTTTCTTT. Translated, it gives CASSLPGQGMVAFF.

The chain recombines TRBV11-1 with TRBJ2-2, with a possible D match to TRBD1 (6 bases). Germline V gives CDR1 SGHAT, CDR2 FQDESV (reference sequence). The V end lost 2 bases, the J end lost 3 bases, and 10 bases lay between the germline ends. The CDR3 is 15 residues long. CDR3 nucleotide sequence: TGTGCCAGCAGCTTACAGGGGTCGGACACCGGGGAGCTGTTTTTT. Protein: CASSLQGSDTGELFF.

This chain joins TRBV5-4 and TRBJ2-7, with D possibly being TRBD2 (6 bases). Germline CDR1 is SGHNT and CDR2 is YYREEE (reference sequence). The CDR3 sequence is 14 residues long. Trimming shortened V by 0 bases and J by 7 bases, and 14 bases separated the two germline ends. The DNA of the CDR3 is TGTGCCAGCAGCTTGGGTTCTGGCGCGGGGGAGCAGTACTTC. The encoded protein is CASSLGSGAGEQYF.

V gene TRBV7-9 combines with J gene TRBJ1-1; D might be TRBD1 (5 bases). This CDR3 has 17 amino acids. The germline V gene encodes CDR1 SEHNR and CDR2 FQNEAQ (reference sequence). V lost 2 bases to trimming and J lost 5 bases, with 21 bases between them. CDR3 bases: TGTGCCAGCAGCTTATTGAGTGGATGGGGGGGTCGTACTGAAGCTTTCTTT. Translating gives CASSLLSGWGGRTEAFF.

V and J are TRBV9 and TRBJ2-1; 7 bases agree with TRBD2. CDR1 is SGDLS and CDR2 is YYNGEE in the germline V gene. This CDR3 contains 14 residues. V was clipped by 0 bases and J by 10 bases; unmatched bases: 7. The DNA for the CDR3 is TGTGCCAGCAGCGTAGGAGGTCTAGCGGCCGAGCAGTTCTTC. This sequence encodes CASSVGGLAAEQFF.